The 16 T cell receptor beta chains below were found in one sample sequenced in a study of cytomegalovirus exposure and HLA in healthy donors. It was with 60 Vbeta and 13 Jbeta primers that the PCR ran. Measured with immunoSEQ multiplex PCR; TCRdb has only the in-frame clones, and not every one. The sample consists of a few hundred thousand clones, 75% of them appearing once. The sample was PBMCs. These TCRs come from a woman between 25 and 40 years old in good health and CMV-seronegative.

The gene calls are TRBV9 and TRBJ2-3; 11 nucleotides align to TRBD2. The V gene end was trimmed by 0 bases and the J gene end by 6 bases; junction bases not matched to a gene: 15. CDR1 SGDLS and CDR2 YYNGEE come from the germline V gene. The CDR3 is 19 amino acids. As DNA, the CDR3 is TGTGCCAGCAGCGTAGCACTAGCGGGGGCCGCCACAGGTCAGGATACGCAGTATTTT. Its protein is CASSVALAGAATGQDTQYF.

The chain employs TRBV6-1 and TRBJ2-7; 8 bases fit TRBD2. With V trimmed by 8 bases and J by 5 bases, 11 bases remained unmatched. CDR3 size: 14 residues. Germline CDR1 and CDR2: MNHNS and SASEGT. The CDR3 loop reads CASPHSGSVDEQYF. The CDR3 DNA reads TGTGCCAGCCCCCACAGCGGGAGTGTGGACGAGCAGTACTTC.

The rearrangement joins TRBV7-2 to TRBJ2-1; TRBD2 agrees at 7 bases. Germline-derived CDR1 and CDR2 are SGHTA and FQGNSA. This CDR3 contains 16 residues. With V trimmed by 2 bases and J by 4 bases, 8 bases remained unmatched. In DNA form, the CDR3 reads TGTGCCAGCAGCTTATTGGGAACGGGGGGTTACAATGAGCAGTTCTTC. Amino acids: CASSLLGTGGYNEQFF.

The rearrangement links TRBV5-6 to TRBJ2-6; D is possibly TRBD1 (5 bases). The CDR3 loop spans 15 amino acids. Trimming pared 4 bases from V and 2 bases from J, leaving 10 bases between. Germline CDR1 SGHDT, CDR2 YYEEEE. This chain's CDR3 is CASSPAGTGANVLTF. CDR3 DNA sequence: TGTGCCAGCAGCCCGGCAGGGACTGGGGCCAACGTCCTGACTTTC.

The CDR3 sequence: CAWSEGRGGGYTF. For the CDR3, the DNA is TGTGCCTGGAGTGAGGGGCGGGGTGGCGGCTACACCTTC. The chain uses TRBV30 and TRBJ1-2; the D gene is possibly TRBD1 (5 bases). The V gene's germline CDR1 is GTSNPN and CDR2 SVGIG (reference sequence). Trimming stripped 1 base from V and 8 bases from J, with 14 bases between. The CDR3 length is 13 residues. Full variable domain (outside the CDR3, taken from reference TRBV30 and TRBJ1-2): SQTIHQWPATLVQPVGSPLSLECTVEGTSNPNLYWYRQAAGRGLQLLFYSVGIGQISSEVPQNLSASRPQDRQFILSSKKLLLSDSGFYLCAWSEGRGGGYTFGSGTRLTVV.

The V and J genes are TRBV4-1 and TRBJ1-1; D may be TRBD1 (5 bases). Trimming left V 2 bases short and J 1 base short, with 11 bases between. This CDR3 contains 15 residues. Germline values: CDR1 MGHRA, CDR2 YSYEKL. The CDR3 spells CASSQSGTENTEAFF. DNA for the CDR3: TGCGCCAGCAGCCAATCCGGGACTGAGAACACTGAAGCTTTCTTT.

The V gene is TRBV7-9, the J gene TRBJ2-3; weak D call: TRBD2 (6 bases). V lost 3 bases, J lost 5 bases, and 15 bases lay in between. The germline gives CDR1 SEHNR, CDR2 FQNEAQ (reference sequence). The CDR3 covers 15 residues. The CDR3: CASSFLEGGGDTQYF. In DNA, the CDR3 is TGTGCCAGCAGCTTCCTTGAGGGAGGTGGAGATACGCAGTATTTT.

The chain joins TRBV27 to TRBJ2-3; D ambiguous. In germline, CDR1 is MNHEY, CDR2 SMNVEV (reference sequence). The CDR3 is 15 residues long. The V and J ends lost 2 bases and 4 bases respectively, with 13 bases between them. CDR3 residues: CASSLDSLISDTQYF. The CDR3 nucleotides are TGTGCCAGCAGTTTAGACTCTCTAATTTCAGATACGCAGTATTTT.

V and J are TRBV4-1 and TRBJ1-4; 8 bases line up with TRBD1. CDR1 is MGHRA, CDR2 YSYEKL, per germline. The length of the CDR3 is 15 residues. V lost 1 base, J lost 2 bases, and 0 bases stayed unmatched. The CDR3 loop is CASSQGQGTNEKLFF. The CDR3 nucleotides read TGCGCCAGCAGCCAAGGACAGGGGACTAATGAAAAACTGTTTTTT.

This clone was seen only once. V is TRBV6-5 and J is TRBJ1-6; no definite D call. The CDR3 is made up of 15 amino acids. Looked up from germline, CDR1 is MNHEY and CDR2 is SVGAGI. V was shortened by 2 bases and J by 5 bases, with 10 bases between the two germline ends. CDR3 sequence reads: CASSYGTANNSPLHF. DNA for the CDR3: TGTGCCAGCAGTTACGGCACAGCTAATAATTCACCCCTCCACTTT.

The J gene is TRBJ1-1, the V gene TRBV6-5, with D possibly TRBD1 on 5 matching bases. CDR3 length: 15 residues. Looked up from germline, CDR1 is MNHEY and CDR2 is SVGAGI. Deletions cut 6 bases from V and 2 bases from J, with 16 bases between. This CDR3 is CASRSLGEDNTEAFF. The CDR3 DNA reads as TGTGCCAGCAGGTCATTAGGGGAGGACAACACTGAAGCTTTCTTT.

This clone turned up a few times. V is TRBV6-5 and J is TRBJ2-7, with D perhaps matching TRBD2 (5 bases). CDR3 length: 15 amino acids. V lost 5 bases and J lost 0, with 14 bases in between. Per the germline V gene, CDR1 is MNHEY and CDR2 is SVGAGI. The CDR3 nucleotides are TGTGCCAGCAGTCGCCCCGGGGTCGCCTCCTACGAGCAGTACTTC. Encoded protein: CASSRPGVASYEQYF.

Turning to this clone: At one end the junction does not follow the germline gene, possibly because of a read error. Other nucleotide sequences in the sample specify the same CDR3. The CDR3 sequence: CAWSVPQSNSPLHF. In nucleotides, the CDR3 is TGTGCCTGGAGTGTACCACAGAGTAATTCCCCCCTCCACTTT. This sequence joins TRBV30 and TRBJ1-6; D remains unclear. The V gene's germline CDR1 is GTSNPN and CDR2 SVGIG (reference sequence). The CDR3 sequence is 14 residues long.

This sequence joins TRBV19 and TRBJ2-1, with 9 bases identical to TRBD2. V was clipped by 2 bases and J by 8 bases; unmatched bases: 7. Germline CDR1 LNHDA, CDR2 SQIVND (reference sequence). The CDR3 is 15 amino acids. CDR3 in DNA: TGTGCCAGTAGTATATCTGGGACTAGCTTCTATGAGCAGTTCTTC. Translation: CASSISGTSFYEQFF.

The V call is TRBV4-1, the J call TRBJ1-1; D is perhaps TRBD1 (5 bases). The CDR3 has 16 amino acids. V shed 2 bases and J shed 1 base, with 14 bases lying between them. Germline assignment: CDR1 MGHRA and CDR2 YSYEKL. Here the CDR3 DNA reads TGCGCCAGCAGCCAACAAGCCTTCCAGGGGAACACTGAAGCTTTCTTT. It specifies CASSQQAFQGNTEAFF.

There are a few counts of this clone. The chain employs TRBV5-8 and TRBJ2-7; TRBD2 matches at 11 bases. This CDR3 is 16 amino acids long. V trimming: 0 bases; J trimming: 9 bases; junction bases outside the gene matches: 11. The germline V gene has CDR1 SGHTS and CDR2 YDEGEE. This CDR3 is CASSLAFTSGSLGQYF. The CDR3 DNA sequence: TGTGCCAGCAGCTTGGCCTTCACTAGCGGGAGCCTGGGGCAGTACTTC. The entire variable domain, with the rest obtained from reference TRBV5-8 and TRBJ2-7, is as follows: EAGVTQSPTHLIKTRGQQATLRCSPISGHTSVYWYQQALGLGLQFLLWYDEGEERNRGNFPPRFSGRQFPNYSSELNVNALELEDSALYLCASSLAFTSGSLGQYFGPGTRLTVT.